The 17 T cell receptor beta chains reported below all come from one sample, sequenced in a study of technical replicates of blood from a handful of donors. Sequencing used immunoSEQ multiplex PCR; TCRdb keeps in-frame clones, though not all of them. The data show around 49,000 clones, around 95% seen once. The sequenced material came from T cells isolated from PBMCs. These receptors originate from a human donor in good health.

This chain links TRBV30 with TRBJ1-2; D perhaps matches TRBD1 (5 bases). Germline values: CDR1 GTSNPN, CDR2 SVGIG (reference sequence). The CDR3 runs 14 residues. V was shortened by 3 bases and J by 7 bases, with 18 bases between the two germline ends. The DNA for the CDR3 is TGTGCCTGGAGGAAGAAGGAAGGGGCCTTTGGCTACACCTTC. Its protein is CAWRKKEGAFGYTF.

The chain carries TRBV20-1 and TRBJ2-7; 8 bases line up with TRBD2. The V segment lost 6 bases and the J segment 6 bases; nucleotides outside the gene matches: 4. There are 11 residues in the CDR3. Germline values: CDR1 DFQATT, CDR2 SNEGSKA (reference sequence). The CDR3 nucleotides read TGCAGTGCACGGGAGGGGCGCGAGCAGTACTTC. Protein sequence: CSAREGREQYF.

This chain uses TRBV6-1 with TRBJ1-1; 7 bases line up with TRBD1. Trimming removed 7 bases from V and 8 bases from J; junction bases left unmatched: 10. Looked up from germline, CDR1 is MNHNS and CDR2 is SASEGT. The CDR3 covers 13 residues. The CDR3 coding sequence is TGTGCCAGCACCCCCGCAAGGGGGCTCGAAGCTTTCTTT. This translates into CASTPARGLEAFF.

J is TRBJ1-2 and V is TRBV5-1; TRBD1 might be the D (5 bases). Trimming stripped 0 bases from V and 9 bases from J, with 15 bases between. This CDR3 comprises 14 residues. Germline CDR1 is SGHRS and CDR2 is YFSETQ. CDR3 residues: CASSLEGRVISYTF. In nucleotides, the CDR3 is TGCGCCAGCAGCTTGGAGGGCAGGGTAATAAGCTACACCTTC.

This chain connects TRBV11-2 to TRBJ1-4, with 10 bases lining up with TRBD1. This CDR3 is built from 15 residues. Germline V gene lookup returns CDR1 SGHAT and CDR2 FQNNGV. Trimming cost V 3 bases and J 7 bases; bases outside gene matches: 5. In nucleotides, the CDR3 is TGTGCCAGCAGCTTTGCCGGGACAGGGGTTGAAAAACTGTTTTTT. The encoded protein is CASSFAGTGVEKLFF.

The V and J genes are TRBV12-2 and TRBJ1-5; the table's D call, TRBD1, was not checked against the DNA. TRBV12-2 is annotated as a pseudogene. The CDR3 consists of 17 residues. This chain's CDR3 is CASRFLTGTGINQPQHF. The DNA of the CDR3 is TGTGCAAGTCGCTTTCTTACCGGGACAGGGATTAATCAGCCCCAGCATTTT.

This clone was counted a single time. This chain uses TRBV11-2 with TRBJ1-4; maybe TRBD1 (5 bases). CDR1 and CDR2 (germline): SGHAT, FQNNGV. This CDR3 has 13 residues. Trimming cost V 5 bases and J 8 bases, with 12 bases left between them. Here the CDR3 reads CASSRGREEKLFF. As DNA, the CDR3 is TGTGCCAGCAGCCGGGGGAGGGAGGAAAAACTGTTTTTT. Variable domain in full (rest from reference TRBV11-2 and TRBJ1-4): EAGVAQSPRYKIIEKRQSVAFWCNPISGHATLYWYQQILGQGPKLLIQFQNNGVVDDSQLPKDRFSAERLKGVDSTLKIQPAKLEDSAVYLCASSRGREEKLFFGSGTQLSVL.

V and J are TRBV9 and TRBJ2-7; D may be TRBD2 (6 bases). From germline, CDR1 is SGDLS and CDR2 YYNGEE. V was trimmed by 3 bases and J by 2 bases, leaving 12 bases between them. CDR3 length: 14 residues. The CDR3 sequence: CASSDGRTTYEQYF. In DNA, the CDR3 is TGTGCCAGCAGCGACGGCCGGACTACCTACGAGCAGTACTTC.

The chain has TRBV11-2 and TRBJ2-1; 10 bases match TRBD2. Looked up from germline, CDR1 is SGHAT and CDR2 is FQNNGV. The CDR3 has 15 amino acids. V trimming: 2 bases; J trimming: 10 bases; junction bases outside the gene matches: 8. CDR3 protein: CASSLQLAGSSEQFF. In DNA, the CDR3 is TGTGCCAGCAGCTTACAACTAGCGGGGAGTTCGGAGCAGTTCTTC.

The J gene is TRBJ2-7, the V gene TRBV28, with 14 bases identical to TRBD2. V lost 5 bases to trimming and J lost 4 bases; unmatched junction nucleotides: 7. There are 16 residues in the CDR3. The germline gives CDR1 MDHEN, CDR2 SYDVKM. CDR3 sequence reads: CASSPGTSGRLYEQYF. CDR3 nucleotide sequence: TGTGCCAGCAGTCCAGGGACTAGCGGGAGATTATACGAGCAGTACTTC.

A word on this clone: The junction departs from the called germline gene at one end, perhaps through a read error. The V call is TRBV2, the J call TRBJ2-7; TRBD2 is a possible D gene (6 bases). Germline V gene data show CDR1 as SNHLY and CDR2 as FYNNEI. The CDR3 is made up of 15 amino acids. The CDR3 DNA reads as TGTGCCAGCAGAGAAGCCGGGGGACCCCTCGCCGAGCAGTACTTC. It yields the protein CASREAGGPLAEQYF. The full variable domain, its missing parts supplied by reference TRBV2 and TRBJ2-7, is EPEVTQTPSHQVTQMGQEVILRCVPISNHLYFYWYRQILGQKVEFLVSFYNNEISEKSEIFDDQFSVERPDGSNFTLKIRSTKLEDSAMYFCASREAGGPLAEQYFGPGTRLTVT.

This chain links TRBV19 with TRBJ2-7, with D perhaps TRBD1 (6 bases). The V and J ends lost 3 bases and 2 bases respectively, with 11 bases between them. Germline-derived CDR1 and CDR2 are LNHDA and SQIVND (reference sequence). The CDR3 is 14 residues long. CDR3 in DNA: TGTGCCAGTAGTATTCAGGGGCCAGCCTACGAGCAGTACTTC. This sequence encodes CASSIQGPAYEQYF.

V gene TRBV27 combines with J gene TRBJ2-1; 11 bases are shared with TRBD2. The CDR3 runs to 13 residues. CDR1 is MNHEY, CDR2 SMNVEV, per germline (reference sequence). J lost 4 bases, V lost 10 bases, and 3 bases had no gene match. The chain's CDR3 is CATLAGGYNEQFF. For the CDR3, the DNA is TGTGCCACCCTAGCGGGAGGTTACAATGAGCAGTTCTTC.

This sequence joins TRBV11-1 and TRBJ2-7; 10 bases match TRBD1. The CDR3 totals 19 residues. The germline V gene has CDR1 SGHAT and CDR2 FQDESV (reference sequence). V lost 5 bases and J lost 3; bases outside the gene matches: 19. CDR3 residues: CASSAKPSGQGRVGYEQYF. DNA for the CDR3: TGTGCCAGCAGCGCTAAACCTTCGGGACAGGGGCGAGTCGGCTACGAGCAGTACTTC.

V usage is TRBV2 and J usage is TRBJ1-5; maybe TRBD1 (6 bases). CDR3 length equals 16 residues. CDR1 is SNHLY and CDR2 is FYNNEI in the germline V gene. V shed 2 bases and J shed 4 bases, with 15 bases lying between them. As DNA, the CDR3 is TGTGCCAGCAGTGAAACGGGACATAGCAAAAATCAGCCCCAGCATTTT. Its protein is CASSETGHSKNQPQHF.

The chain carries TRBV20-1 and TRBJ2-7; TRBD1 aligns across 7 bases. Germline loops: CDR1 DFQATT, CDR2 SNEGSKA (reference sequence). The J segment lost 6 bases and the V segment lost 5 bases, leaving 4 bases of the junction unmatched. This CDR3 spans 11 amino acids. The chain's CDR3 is CSAPTGVEQYF. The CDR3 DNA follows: TGCAGTGCTCCTACAGGGGTCGAGCAGTACTTC.

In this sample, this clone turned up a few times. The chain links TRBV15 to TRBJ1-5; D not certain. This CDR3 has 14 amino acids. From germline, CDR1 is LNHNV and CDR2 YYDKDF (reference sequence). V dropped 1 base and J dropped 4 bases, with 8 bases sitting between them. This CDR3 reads CATSRGGGNQPQHF. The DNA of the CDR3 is TGTGCCACCAGCAGAGGCGGTGGAAATCAGCCCCAGCATTTT. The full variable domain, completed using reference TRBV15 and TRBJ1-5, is DAMVIQNPRYQVTQFGKPVTLSCSQTLNHNVMYWYQQKSSQAPKLLFHYYDKDFNNEADTPDNFQSRRPNTSFCFLDIRSPGLGDTAMYLCATSRGGGNQPQHFGDGTRLSIL.